The clone carrying this T cell receptor (beta chain) has a handful of counts. Its antigen remains unknown. Germline V gene lookup returns CDR1 SEHNR and CDR2 FQNEAQ (reference sequence). The CDR3 has 9 amino acids. Trimming took off 5 bases at V and 11 bases at J, with 6 bases between the two ends. This entry belongs to a study of T cell repertoires in cytomegalovirus infection. Study overall: Matching HLA type and CMV infection were both indicated by public TCR beta signatures.

Using its own MiXCR run on the reads, TCRdb lists one record per CDR3 protein. The table lists about 900,000 distinct CDR3 sequences, 30% to 40% of them singletons. The gene calls are TRBV7-9 and TRBJ1-1; no clear D gene. This receptor was obtained from a human donor in good health (CMV status not recorded). Some clones in this sample may be carry-over from other donors' samples. Sequencing was performed on cultured CD8+ T cells from PBMCs, taken from culture after CMV antigen stimulation. The CDR3: CASSAEAFF. In nucleotides, the CDR3 is TGTGCCAGCAGCGCCGAGGCTTTCTTT.